The clone carrying this TCR beta chain was seen only a few times. Its cognate antigen is unknown. The sample belongs to a study of cytomegalovirus exposure and HLA in healthy donors. There are 12 residues in the CDR3. Germline V gene lookup returns CDR1 SGDLS and CDR2 YYNGEE. V shed 4 bases and J shed 5 bases, with 8 bases lying between them. Researchers ran the PCR with 60 Vbeta and 13 Jbeta primers. Using immunoSEQ multiplex PCR, the repertoire was profiled, and TCRdb retains in-frame clones only, with some absent. Of approximately 170,000 clones in the sample, 80% were seen once. Study-wide findings and caveats: Segments of the TCR beta V type were, in most cases, productive about 87% or about 30% of the time in an earlier analysis.

The chain combines TRBV9 with TRBJ2-3; tentative D call: TRBD1 (6 bases). What was sequenced was PBMCs. The source is a human donor in good health. The CDR3: CASSFRGDTQYF. The CDR3 nucleotides are TGTGCCAGCAGCTTCAGGGGAGATACGCAGTATTTT.